The 26 T cell receptor beta chains below all came from one sample that was sequenced in a study of T cells expressing NK-cell markers. Reanalyzing the 5' RACE reads, TCRdb keeps one entry per CDR3 protein, without DNA. The table lists 500,000 or so distinct CDR3 sequences. The sequencing sample was made of blood T cells: a sorted CD56 or NKG2C T cell subset, CD4+ or CD8+ T cells, or bulk PBMC T cells (not recorded which). Every receptor here comes from a man between 18 and 29 years old in good health.

CDR3: CASSSPASGIQTQYF. The V gene is TRBV27, the J gene TRBJ2-5; TCRdb designates TRBD2, a call that cannot be tested without DNA. Germline assignment: CDR1 MNHEY and CDR2 SMNVEV (reference sequence). This CDR3 contains 15 residues.

The chain combines TRBV30 with TRBJ2-1. Germline V CDR1 and CDR2: GTSNPN, SVGIG (reference sequence). The CDR3 runs 15 residues. The CDR3 sequence is CAWSVGEPPYNEQFF. Combining the CDR3 with reference TRBV30 and TRBJ2-1 gives the whole variable domain SQTIHQWPATLVQPVGSPLSLECTVEGTSNPNLYWYRQAAGRGLQLLFYSVGIGQISSEVPQNLSASRPQDRQFILSSKKLLLSDSGFYLCAWSVGEPPYNEQFFGPGTRLTVL.

The chain links TRBV10-2 to TRBJ1-6. The V gene's germline CDR1 is WSHSY and CDR2 SAAADI. The length of the CDR3 is 12 residues. This CDR3 is CASSVGDSPLHF.

This chain connects TRBV10-2 to TRBJ2-1. Germline CDR1 reads WSHSY; CDR2 reads SAAADI. This CDR3 region has 12 residues. The CDR3 sequence is CASSERRNEQFF.

The rearrangement uses TRBV27 and TRBJ2-1; checking the TCRdb D call of TRBD1 is not possible without DNA. Germline lookup yields CDR1 MNHEY and CDR2 SMNVEV (reference sequence). This CDR3 spans 16 amino acids. The CDR3 sequence is CASSFKVGGAANEQFF.

The chain combines TRBV7-9 with TRBJ2-7. The CDR3 is 16 residues long. Germline CDR1 is SEHNR and CDR2 is FQNEAQ (reference sequence). This CDR3 reads CASSLVRRDKGYEQYF.

V gene TRBV5-1 combines with J gene TRBJ2-3. The germline gives CDR1 SGHRS, CDR2 YFSETQ. The CDR3 totals 15 residues. CDR3 sequence reads: CASSIGRGGSDTQYF.

The chain combines TRBV4-2 with TRBJ2-7; absent DNA, TCRdb's TRBD1 call cannot be checked. CDR1 LGHNA and CDR2 YNFKEQ come from the germline V gene. CDR3 length equals 16 residues. This CDR3 reads CASSQASRDSPYEQYF.

V usage is TRBV12-3 or TRBV12-4 and J usage is TRBJ1-1. The CDR3 loop spans 14 amino acids. The CDR3 sequence is CASRLSQGLTEAFF.

The chain uses TRBV5-1 and TRBJ2-1; TCRdb selects TRBD2, and the lack of DNA leaves this call unchecked. This CDR3 comprises 12 residues. Germline lookup yields CDR1 SGHRS and CDR2 YFSETQ. CDR3 sequence reads: CASSFGGHEQFF.

J is TRBJ2-3 and V is TRBV6-1; TCRdb outputs TRBD1, but without DNA this stays unchecked. CDR1 and CDR2 from the germline V gene are MNHNS and SASEGT. The CDR3 is 16 residues long. The CDR3 here is CASSEVGRVGTDTQYF.

The chain links TRBV7-2 to TRBJ1-5; TCRdb designates TRBD1, a call that cannot be tested without DNA. Looked up from germline, CDR1 is SGHTA and CDR2 is FQGNSA. The CDR3 is 16 residues long. The CDR3 sequence is CASSLVGGTSNQPQHF.

The V gene is TRBV29-1, the J gene TRBJ2-2. This CDR3 is built from 11 residues. CDR1 and CDR2 from the germline V gene are SQVTM and ANQGSEA. The CDR3 sequence: CSVTGTGELFF.

CDR3 amino acids: CATSDTARVGQETQYF. This sequence joins TRBV24-1 and TRBJ2-5; TCRdb's D gene call, TRBD1, goes unchecked for lack of DNA. The germline V gene has CDR1 KGHDR and CDR2 SFDVKD. The CDR3 loop spans 16 amino acids.

V gene TRBV20-1 combines with J gene TRBJ2-5; TCRdb's assignment of TRBD2 cannot be checked, as there is no DNA. The CDR3 runs to 13 residues. Germline V CDR1 and CDR2: DFQATT, SNEGSKA (reference sequence). The CDR3 spells CSASPAGDRAQYF.

This chain joins TRBV5-6 and TRBJ2-3; TCRdb names TRBD2, which stays unverified in the absence of DNA. Germline-derived CDR1 and CDR2 are SGHDT and YYEEEE. This CDR3 has 11 amino acids. This CDR3 is CASGIADTQYF. The variable domain in full, completed from reference TRBV5-6 and TRBJ2-3, reads DAGVTQSPTHLIKTRGQQVTLRCSPKSGHDTVSWYQQALGQGPQFIFQYYEEEERQRGNFPDRFSGHQFPNYSSELNVNALLLGDSALYLCASGIADTQYFGPGTRLTVL.

The chain couples TRBV9 to TRBJ2-3. The length of the CDR3 is 12 residues. From germline, CDR1 is SGDLS and CDR2 YYNGEE. The CDR3 loop is CASSAKGDTQYF.

The chain carries TRBV4-1 and TRBJ2-5. The CDR3 is made up of 15 amino acids. Per the germline V gene, CDR1 is MGHRA and CDR2 is YSYEKL. The CDR3 is CASSQDRNLQETQYF.

The chain carries TRBV6-2 or TRBV6-3 and TRBJ2-7. CDR3 length: 15 residues. Germline V gene sequence: CDR1 MNHEY, CDR2 SVGEGT. The CDR3 loop is CASSYSILPSYEQYF.

The rearrangement uses TRBV5-1 and TRBJ2-1; the TCRdb call, TRBD1, lacks DNA for checking. In germline, CDR1 is SGHRS, CDR2 YFSETQ. The CDR3 runs 16 residues. CDR3 region: CASSLVVANGNNEQFF.

The V gene is TRBV7-9, the J gene TRBJ2-1. The CDR3 sequence is 15 residues long. Germline V gene data show CDR1 as SEHNR and CDR2 as FQNEAQ (reference sequence). This CDR3 reads CASSTQVPSYNEQFF. The full variable domain, rest sourced from reference TRBV7-9 and TRBJ2-1, is DTGVSQNPRHKITKRGQNVTFRCDPISEHNRLYWYRQTLGQGPEFLTYFQNEAQLEKSRLLSDRFSAERPKGSFSTLEIQRTEQGDSAMYLCASSTQVPSYNEQFFGPGTRLTVL.

This chain connects TRBV7-9 to TRBJ2-2. CDR1 and CDR2 from the germline V gene are SEHNR and FQNEAQ (reference sequence). This CDR3 spans 14 amino acids. The CDR3 here is CASRLISNTGELFF.

The rearrangement links TRBV11-1 to TRBJ1-2. CDR1 and CDR2 from the germline V gene are SGHAT and FQDESV (reference sequence). The CDR3 length is 18 residues. The CDR3 sequence is CASSRIQIRGRANYGYTF.

CDR3 loop: CASSSTRDTQYF. The J gene is TRBJ2-3, the V gene TRBV27; the D gene TCRdb calls, TRBD1, cannot be checked with no DNA. From germline, CDR1 is MNHEY and CDR2 SMNVEV (reference sequence). This CDR3 region has 12 residues.

The V gene is TRBV12-3 or TRBV12-4, the J gene TRBJ1-3. The CDR3 runs to 14 residues. The CDR3 protein is CASSITGPFNTIYF.

CDR3 in amino acids: CSASVGGSILPYEQYF. The chain has TRBV20-1 and TRBJ2-7; without DNA, the TCRdb call of TRBD2 cannot be checked. CDR3 size: 16 residues. CDR1 and CDR2 (germline): DFQATT, SNEGSKA (reference sequence).